A single T cell receptor (beta chain) is shown here with its context. Its antigen is not identified. The sample is drawn from a study of Tregs in tolerant kidney transplant recipients. V lost 5 bases and J lost 0, with 15 bases in between. CDR3 length: 16 residues. From germline, CDR1 is MNHNY and CDR2 SVGAGI (reference sequence). Study conclusions and caveats: The small number of patients limits these findings pending further validation.

Data came from immunoSEQ multiplex PCR; TCRdb stores just in-frame clones and leaves some out. This table holds about 240,000 clones, 84% found once. Sequencing input: CD4+ T cells from blood. This receptor was obtained from a human donor in good health. The genes are TRBV6-6 and TRBJ2-3; D gene uncertain. The CDR3: CASSKGDLPSTDTQYF. The CDR3 coding sequence is TGTGCCAGCAGTAAAGGAGATCTCCCAAGCACAGATACGCAGTATTTT.